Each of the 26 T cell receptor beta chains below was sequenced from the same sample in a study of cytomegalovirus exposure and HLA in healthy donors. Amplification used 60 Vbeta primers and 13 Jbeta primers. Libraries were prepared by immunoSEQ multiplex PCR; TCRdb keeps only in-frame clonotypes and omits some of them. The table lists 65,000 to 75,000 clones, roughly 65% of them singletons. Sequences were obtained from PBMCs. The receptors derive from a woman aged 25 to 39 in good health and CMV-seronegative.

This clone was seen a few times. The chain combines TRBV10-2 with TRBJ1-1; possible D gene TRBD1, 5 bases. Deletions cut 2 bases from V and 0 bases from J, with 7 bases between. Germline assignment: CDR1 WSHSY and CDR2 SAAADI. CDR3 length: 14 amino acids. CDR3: CASSETRVNTEAFF. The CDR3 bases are TGCGCCAGCAGTGAGACCAGGGTGAACACTGAAGCTTTCTTT.

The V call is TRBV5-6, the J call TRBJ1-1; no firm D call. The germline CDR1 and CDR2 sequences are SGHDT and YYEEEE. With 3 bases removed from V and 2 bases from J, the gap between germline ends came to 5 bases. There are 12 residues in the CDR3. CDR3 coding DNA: TGTGCCAGCAGCTCTATAAACACTGAAGCTTTCTTT. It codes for CASSSINTEAFF.

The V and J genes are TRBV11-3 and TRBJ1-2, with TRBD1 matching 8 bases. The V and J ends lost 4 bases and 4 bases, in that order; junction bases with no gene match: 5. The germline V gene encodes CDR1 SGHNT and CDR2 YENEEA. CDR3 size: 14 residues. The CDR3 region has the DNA TGTGCCAGCAGCTCGTCCGGGACAGGCTATGGCTACACCTTC. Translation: CASSSSGTGYGYTF. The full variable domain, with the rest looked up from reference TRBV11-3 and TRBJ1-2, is EAGVVQSPRYKIIEKKQPVAFWCNPISGHNTLYWYLQNLGQGPELLIRYENEEAVDDSQLPKDRFSAERLKGVDSTLKIQPAELGDSAVYLCASSSSGTGYGYTFGSGTRLTVV.

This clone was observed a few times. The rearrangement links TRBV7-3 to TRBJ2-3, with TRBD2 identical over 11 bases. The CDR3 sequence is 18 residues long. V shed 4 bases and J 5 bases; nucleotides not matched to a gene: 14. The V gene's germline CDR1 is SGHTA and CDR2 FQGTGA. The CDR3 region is CASSSNRGSGGGGDTQYF. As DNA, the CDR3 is TGTGCCAGCAGCTCCAATAGAGGTAGCGGGGGGGGTGGAGATACGCAGTATTTT.

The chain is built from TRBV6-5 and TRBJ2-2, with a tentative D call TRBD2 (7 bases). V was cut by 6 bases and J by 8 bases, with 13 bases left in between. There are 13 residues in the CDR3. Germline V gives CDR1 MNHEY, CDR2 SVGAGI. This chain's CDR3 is CASRTGGGGELFF. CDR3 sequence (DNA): TGTGCCAGCAGAACGGGGGGCGGGGGGGAGCTGTTTTTT.

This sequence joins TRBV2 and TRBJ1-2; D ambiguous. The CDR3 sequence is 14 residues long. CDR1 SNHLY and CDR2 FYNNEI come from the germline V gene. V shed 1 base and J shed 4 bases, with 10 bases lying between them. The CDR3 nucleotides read TGTGCCAGCAGTGAAGTATTGGCAGGCTATGGCTACACCTTC. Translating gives CASSEVLAGYGYTF.

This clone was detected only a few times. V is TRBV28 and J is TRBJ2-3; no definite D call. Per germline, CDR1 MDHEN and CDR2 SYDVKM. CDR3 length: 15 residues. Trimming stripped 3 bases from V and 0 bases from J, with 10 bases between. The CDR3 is CASSFTAPSTDTQYF. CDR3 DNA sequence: TGTGCCAGCAGTTTTACAGCTCCTAGCACAGATACGCAGTATTTT.

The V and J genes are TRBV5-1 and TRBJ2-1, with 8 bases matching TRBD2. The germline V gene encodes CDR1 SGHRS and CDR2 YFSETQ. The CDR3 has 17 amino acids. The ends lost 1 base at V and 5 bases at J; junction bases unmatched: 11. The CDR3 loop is CASSLTAGGSPNNEQFF. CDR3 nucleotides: TGCGCCAGCAGCTTGACCGCGGGGGGCTCCCCCAACAATGAGCAGTTCTTC.

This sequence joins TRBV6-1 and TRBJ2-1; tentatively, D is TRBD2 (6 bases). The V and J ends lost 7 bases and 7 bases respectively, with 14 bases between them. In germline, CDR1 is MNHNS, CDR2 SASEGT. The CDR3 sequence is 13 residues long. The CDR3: CASTSAFSNEQFF. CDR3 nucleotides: TGTGCCAGCACTAGCGCCTTCTCTAATGAGCAGTTCTTC.

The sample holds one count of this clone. This CDR3 is CASNLAGGGGETQYF. CDR3 nucleotides: TGTGCCAGCAACCTAGCGGGGGGGGGAGGAGAGACCCAGTACTTC. The rearrangement joins TRBV9 to TRBJ2-5; 12 bases line up with TRBD2. Germline loops: CDR1 SGDLS, CDR2 YYNGEE. The CDR3 extends over 15 amino acids. The V segment lost 6 bases and the J segment 4 bases; nucleotides outside the gene matches: 7.

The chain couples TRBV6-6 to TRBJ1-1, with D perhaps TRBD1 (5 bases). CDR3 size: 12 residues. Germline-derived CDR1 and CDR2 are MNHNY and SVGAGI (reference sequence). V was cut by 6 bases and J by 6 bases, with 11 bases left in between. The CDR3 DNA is TGTGCCAGCAGCTGGGACTTGCCTGAAGCTTTCTTT. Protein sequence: CASSWDLPEAFF.

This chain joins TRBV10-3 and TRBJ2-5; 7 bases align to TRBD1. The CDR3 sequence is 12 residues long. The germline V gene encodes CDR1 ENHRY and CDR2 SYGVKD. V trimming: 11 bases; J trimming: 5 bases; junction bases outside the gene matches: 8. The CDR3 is CASRTGDETQYF. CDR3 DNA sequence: TGTGCCTCGAGAACAGGGGACGAGACCCAGTACTTC.

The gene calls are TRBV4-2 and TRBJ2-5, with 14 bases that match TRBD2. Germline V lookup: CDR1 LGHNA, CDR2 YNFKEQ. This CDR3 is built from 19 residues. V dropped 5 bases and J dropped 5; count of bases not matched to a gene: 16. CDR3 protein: CASSYQTIPGLAGAETQYF. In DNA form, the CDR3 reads TGTGCCAGCAGCTACCAAACGATACCGGGACTAGCGGGGGCTGAGACCCAGTACTTC.

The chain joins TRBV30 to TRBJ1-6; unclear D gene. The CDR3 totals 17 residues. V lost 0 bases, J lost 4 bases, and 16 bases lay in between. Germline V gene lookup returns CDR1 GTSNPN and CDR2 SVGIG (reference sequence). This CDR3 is CAWSVPSWTGYNSPLHF. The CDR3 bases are TGTGCCTGGAGTGTACCCTCCTGGACGGGGTATAATTCACCCCTCCACTTT.

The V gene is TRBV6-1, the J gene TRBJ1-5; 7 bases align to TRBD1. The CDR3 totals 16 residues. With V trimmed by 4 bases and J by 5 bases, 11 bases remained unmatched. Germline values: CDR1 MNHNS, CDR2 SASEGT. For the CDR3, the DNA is TGTGCCAGCAGTGGCACAGGGGTTTGGGTGGATCAGCCCCAGCATTTT. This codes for CASSGTGVWVDQPQHF.

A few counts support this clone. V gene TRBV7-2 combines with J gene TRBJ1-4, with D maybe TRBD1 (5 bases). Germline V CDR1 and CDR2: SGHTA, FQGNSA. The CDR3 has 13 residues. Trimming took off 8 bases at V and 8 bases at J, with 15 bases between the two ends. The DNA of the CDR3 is TGTGCCAGCGCGTTAGGGGTTTGGGAAAAACTGTTTTTT. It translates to CASALGVWEKLFF.

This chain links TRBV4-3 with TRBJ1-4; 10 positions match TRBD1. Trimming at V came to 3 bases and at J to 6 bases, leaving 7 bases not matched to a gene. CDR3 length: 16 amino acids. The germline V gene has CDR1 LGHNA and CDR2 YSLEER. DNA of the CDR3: TGCGCCAGCAGCCATCCCGAGGGACAGGGGTATGAAAAACTGTTTTTT. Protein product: CASSHPEGQGYEKLFF.

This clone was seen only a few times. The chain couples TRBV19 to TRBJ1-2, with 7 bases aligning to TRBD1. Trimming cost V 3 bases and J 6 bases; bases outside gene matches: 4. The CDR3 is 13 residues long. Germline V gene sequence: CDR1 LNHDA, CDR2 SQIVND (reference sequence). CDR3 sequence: CASSIRTGHGYTF. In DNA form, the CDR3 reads TGTGCCAGTAGTATTCGGACAGGCCATGGCTACACCTTC. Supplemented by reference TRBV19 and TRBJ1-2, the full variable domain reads DGGITQSPKYLFRKEGQNVTLSCEQNLNHDAMYWYRQDPGQGLRLIYYSQIVNDFQKGDIAEGYSVSREKKESFPLTVTSAQKNPTAFYLCASSIRTGHGYTFGSGTRLTVV.

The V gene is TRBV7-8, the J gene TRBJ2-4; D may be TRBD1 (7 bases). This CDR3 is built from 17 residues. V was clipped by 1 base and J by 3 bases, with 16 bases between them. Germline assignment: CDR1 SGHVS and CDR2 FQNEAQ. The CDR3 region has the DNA TGTGCCAGCAGCTTAGGAGGGTCAGGGGGGTACAAAAACATTCAGTACTTC. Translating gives CASSLGGSGGYKNIQYF.

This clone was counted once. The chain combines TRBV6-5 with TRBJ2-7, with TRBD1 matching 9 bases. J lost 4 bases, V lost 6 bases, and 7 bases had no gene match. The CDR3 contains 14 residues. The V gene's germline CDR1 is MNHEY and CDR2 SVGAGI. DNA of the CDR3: TGTGCCAGCAGCAACAAACAGGGGGCTTACGAGCAGTACTTC. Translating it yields CASSNKQGAYEQYF.

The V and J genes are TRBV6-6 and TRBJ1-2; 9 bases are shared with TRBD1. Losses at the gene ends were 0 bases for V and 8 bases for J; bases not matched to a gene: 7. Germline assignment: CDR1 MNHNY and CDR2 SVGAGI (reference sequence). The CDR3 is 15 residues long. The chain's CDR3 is CASSYSTLGQGGYTF. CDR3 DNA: TGTGCCAGCAGTTACTCTACCTTGGGACAGGGCGGCTACACCTTC.

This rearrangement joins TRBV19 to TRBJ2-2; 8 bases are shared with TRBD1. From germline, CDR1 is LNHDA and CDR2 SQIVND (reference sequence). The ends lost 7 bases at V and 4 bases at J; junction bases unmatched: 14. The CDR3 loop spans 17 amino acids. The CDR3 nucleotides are TGTGCCAGTACGCGGGGAGGACAGGGAAGGGTCACCGGGGAGCTGTTTTTT. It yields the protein CASTRGGQGRVTGELFF. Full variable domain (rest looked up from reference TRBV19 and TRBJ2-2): DGGITQSPKYLFRKEGQNVTLSCEQNLNHDAMYWYRQDPGQGLRLIYYSQIVNDFQKGDIAEGYSVSREKKESFPLTVTSAQKNPTAFYLCASTRGGQGRVTGELFFGEGSRLTVL.

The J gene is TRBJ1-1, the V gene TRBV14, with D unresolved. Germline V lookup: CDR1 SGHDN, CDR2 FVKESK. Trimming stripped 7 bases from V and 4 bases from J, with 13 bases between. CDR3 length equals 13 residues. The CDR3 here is CASKDLAGTEAFF. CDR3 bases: TGTGCCAGCAAGGACCTAGCGGGCACTGAAGCTTTCTTT.

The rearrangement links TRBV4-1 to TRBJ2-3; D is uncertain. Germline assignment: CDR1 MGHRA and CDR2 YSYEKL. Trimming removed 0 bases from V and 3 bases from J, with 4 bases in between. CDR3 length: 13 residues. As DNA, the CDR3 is TGCGCCAGCAGCCAAGACCAAACAGATACGCAGTATTTT. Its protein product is CASSQDQTDTQYF.

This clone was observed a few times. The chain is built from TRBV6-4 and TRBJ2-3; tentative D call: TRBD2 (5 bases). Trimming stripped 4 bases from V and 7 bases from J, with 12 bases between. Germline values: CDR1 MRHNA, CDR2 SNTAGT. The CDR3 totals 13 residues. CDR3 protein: CASSVRETNTQYF. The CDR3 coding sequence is TGTGCCAGCAGTGTACGGGAAACAAATACGCAGTATTTT.

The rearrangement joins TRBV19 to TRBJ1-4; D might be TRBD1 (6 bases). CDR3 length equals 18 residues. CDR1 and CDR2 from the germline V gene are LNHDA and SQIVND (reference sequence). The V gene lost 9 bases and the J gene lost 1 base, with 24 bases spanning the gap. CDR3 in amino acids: CARLRGISGGQTNEKLFF. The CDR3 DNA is TGTGCCAGACTACGAGGGATATCGGGGGGCCAAACTAATGAAAAACTGTTTTTT.